A selection of T cell receptor beta chains follows, all from one sample in a study of blood T cell repertoires in COVID-19. Sequencing was performed with immunoSEQ multiplex PCR; in TCRdb, only in-frame clones are kept and a portion is missing. The sample consists of some 150,000 clones, about four fifths of them appearing once. Sequencing input: peripheral blood. The receptors come from a human donor with acute or convalescent COVID-19. The donor label of this sample is uncertain. Each CDR3 is given with its conserved first and last residue. A D gene is named only where the DNA matches it firmly. Clone size, where shown, is once, few, many, or a class for clones that have expanded.

>once|TRBJ1-1|TRBV5-4|NA
CASSLAPGSTEAFF
TGTGCCAGCAGCTTGGCCCCGGGTTCCACTGAAGCTTTCTTT
>many|TRBJ1-2|TRBV11-2|NA
CASSSWGDGYTF
TGTGCCAGCAGCTCTTGGGGGGATGGCTACACCTTC
>NA|TRBJ1-2|TRBV2|TRBD1
CASSERGWGQLNYGYTF
TGTGCCAGCAGTGAACGAGGGTGGGGACAGTTGAACTATGGCTACACCTTC
>NA|TRBJ2-1|TRBV27|TRBD1
CASSLAAGGGDEQFF
TGTGCCAGCAGTCTAGCTGCAGGGGGCGGCGATGAGCAGTTCTTC
>NA|TRBJ1-1|TRBV27|NA
CASSSARLGTEAFF
TGTGCCAGCAGTTCGGCCAGACTGGGCACTGAAGCTTTCTTT
>NA|TRBJ1-1|TRBV3-1/TRBV3-2|NA
CASSLGGGTEAFF
TGTGCCAGCAGCCTGGGGGGAGGAACTGAAGCTTTCTTT
>NA|TRBJ2-3|TRBV24-1|NA
CATSDLQGGPDTQYF
TGTGCCACCAGTGATTTACAGGGAGGGCCAGATACGCAGTATTTT
>once|TRBJ1-1|TRBV5-1|TRBD1
CASSLYRGFTTEAFF
TGCGCCAGCAGCCTTTACAGGGGGTTTACCACTGAAGCTTTCTTT
>NA|TRBJ1-1|TRBV18|TRBD1
CASSAGTGSLNTEAFF
TGTGCCAGCTCTGCTGGGACAGGGTCTTTGAACACTGAAGCTTTCTTT
>NA|TRBJ1-2|TRBV5-1|TRBD1
CASSPGGGYGYTF
TGCGCCAGCAGCCCAGGGGGCGGCTATGGCTACACCTTC
>NA|TRBJ2-7|TRBV27|NA
CASSVHMGTYEQYF
TGTGCCAGCAGCGTCCATATGGGCACCTACGAGCAGTACTTC
>NA|TRBJ1-6|TRBV9|TRBD1
CASSARQGADNSPLHF
TGTGCCAGCAGCGCACGACAGGGGGCAGATAATTCACCCCTCCACTTT
>few|TRBJ1-6|TRBV9|NA
CASSVGTENSPLHF
TGTGCCAGCAGCGTAGGTACAGAGAATTCACCCCTCCACTTT